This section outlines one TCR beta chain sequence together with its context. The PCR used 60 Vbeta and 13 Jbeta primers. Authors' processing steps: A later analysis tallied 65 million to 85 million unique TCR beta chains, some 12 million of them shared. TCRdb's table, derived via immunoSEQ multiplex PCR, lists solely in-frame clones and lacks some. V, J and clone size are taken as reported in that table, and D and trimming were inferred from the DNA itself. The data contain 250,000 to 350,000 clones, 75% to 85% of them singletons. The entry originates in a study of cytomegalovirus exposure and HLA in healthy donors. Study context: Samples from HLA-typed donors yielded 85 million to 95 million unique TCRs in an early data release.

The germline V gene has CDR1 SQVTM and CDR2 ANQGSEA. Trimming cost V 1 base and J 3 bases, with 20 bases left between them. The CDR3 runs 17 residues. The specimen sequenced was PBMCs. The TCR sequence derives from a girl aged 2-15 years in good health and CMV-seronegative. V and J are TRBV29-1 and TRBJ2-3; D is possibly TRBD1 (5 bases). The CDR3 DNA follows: TGCAGCGTTGAAGGAAAGGACATCAGCATTTTAACAGATACGCAGTATTTT. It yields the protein CSVEGKDISILTDTQYF.